These 29 T cell receptor beta chains were sequenced from one sample in a study of response to subunit inactivated influenza vaccine. TCRdb independently ran MiXCR on the RT-PCR reads; one entry per CDR3 protein. The data contain 500,000 or so distinct CDR3 sequences, 16% of them singletons. The sample was CD4+ T cells sorted from PBMCs, taken roughly 24 months after vaccination. The receptors come from a man between 45 and 75 years old who received an inactivated influenza vaccine.

The CDR3 here is CASDREPHSYNEQFF. In DNA, the CDR3 is TGTGCCAGCGACCGGGAGCCCCACTCCTACAATGAGCAGTTCTTC. The V and J genes are TRBV9 and TRBJ2-1, with D possibly matching TRBD2 (6 bases). V lost 7 bases and J lost 0, with 14 bases in between. The CDR3 contains 15 residues. CDR1 is SGDLS, CDR2 YYNGEE, per germline. The full variable domain, rest sourced from reference TRBV9 and TRBJ2-1, is DSGVTQTPKHLITATGQRVTLRCSPRSGDLSVYWYQQSLDQGLQFLIQYYNGEERAKGNILERFSAQQFPDLHSELNLSSLELGDSALYFCASDREPHSYNEQFFGPGTRLTVL.

The chain links TRBV29-1 to TRBJ1-1; D is perhaps TRBD1 (5 bases). The germline gives CDR1 SQVTM, CDR2 ANQGSEA. V shed 4 bases and J shed 4 bases, with 10 bases lying between them. The CDR3 has 12 amino acids. In nucleotides, the CDR3 is TGCAGCGTTGTCCCTGGGACCACTGAAGCTTTCTTT. Translating it yields CSVVPGTTEAFF.

CDR3 residues: CSARDRGNEQFF. The CDR3 DNA sequence: TGCAGTGCTAGAGATAGGGGGAATGAGCAGTTCTTC. The chain combines TRBV20-1 with TRBJ2-1; D perhaps matches TRBD1 (6 bases). V lost 0 bases and J lost 7, with 7 bases in between. Germline assignment: CDR1 DFQATT and CDR2 SNEGSKA (reference sequence). CDR3 length: 12 amino acids.

This clonotype appeared many times. This rearrangement joins TRBV18 to TRBJ2-2; tentatively, D is TRBD1 (5 bases). V was pared by 1 base and J by 3 bases, with 6 bases between. The CDR3 length is 14 residues. CDR1 and CDR2 (germline): KGHSH, LQKENI. The DNA of the CDR3 is TGTGCCAGCTCACCACAACAGGACACCGGGGAGCTGTTTTTT. Amino acids: CASSPQQDTGELFF.

This clonotype was seen a few times. The genes are TRBV20-1 and TRBJ2-3; D assignment may be TRBD1 or TRBD2 (5 bases each). This CDR3 has 18 residues. Germline V gives CDR1 DFQATT, CDR2 SNEGSKA (reference sequence). V was clipped by 1 base and J by 0 bases, with 20 bases between them. The CDR3 is CSARGGAGLDSSTDTQYF. The CDR3 region has the DNA TGCAGTGCTAGAGGGGGCGCAGGACTCGACTCTAGCACAGATACGCAGTATTTT.

A few counts support this clonotype. This chain links TRBV5-1 with TRBJ2-7; TRBD1 matches at 7 bases. CDR3 length: 16 residues. The germline gives CDR1 SGHRS, CDR2 YFSETQ. After removal of 4 bases from V and 6 bases from J, the junction contained 16 bases not matched to a gene. The CDR3 spells CASSLRMGQPSVEQYF. The CDR3 DNA follows: TGCGCCAGCAGCCTACGGATGGGACAGCCGTCCGTCGAGCAGTACTTC. The full variable domain, completed using reference TRBV5-1 and TRBJ2-7, is KAGVTQTPRYLIKTRGQQVTLSCSPISGHRSVSWYQQTPGQGLQFLFEYFSETQRNKGNFPGRFSGRQFSNSRSEMNVSTLELGDSALYLCASSLRMGQPSVEQYFGPGTRLTVT.

This clonotype was seen a handful of times. The chain carries TRBV7-3 and TRBJ1-1; D remains ambiguous. V lost 4 bases and J 6 bases, leaving 12 bases between the germline ends. The V gene's germline CDR1 is SGHTA and CDR2 FQGTGA. The CDR3 is 13 amino acids. The CDR3 is CASSSEGKPEAFF. The CDR3 bases are TGTGCCAGCAGCTCAGAAGGAAAGCCTGAAGCTTTCTTT.

This clonotype was seen repeatedly, ten times or more. The V and J genes are TRBV11-2 and TRBJ2-1; D ambiguous. CDR1 is SGHAT and CDR2 is FQNNGV in the germline V gene. V lost 6 bases and J 2 bases, leaving 8 bases between the germline ends. The CDR3 consists of 13 residues. CDR3 in DNA: TGTGCCAGCAGACGGACCGCCTACAATGAGCAGTTCTTC. Translated, it gives CASRRTAYNEQFF.

This clonotype was seen ten or more times. The chain combines TRBV12-3 or TRBV12-4 with TRBJ1-3; the D gene is possibly TRBD1 (5 bases). The CDR3 has 12 residues. The germline V and J ends were trimmed by 6 bases and 2 bases, with 5 bases remaining between them. The CDR3 DNA sequence: TGTGCCAGCAGACAGGCTGGAAACACCATATATTTT. Its translation is CASRQAGNTIYF.

The V and J genes are TRBV20-1 and TRBJ1-5, with a weak D call TRBD1 (5 bases). V lost 0 bases and J lost 5, with 11 bases in between. Germline V gene sequence: CDR1 DFQATT, CDR2 SNEGSKA (reference sequence). The CDR3 is made up of 14 amino acids. The CDR3 region is CSARDHRGDQPQHF. The CDR3 DNA sequence: TGCAGTGCTAGAGATCACCGGGGGGATCAGCCCCAGCATTTT.

V usage is TRBV6-1 and J usage is TRBJ2-5; 15 bases line up with TRBD2. Trimming at V came to 4 bases and at J to 5 bases, leaving 5 bases not matched to a gene. Per the germline V gene, CDR1 is MNHNS and CDR2 is SASEGT. This CDR3 region has 16 residues. The CDR3 sequence: CASSAGLAGGYETQYF. CDR3 sequence (DNA): TGTGCCAGCAGTGCGGGACTAGCGGGGGGTTATGAGACCCAGTACTTC.

At least ten counts were recorded for this clonotype. The chain combines TRBV20-1 with TRBJ1-5; weak D call: TRBD1 (5 bases). The CDR3 runs 15 residues. Trimming stripped 2 bases from V and 3 bases from J, with 14 bases between. The germline V gene has CDR1 DFQATT and CDR2 SNEGSKA (reference sequence). The CDR3 DNA reads as TGCAGTGCTAGACTCCGCGACAGATACAATCAGCCCCAGCATTTT. Amino acid sequence: CSARLRDRYNQPQHF.

V and J are TRBV6-2 or TRBV6-3 and TRBJ2-1, with D possibly TRBD1 on 6 matching bases. The CDR3 length is 20 residues. V lost 0 bases to trimming and J lost 4 bases, with 25 bases between them. Germline lookup yields CDR1 MNHEY and CDR2 SVGEGT. As DNA, the CDR3 is TGTGCCAGCAGTTACTCTCCGGGGACAAGGCCCCGTGAATTTTACAATGAGCAGTTCTTC. Translation: CASSYSPGTRPREFYNEQFF.

Ten or more counts support this clonotype. V gene TRBV6-1 combines with J gene TRBJ2-7, with 11 bases aligning to TRBD1. Losses at the gene ends were 7 bases for V and 3 bases for J; bases not matched to a gene: 5. The CDR3 is made up of 14 amino acids. Germline lookup yields CDR1 MNHNS and CDR2 SASEGT. The CDR3 bases are TGTGCCAGCACCCGGGACAGGGGGTACTACGAGCAGTACTTC. Translated: CASTRDRGYYEQYF.

This clonotype was seen more than once but under ten times. This chain uses TRBV4-1 with TRBJ1-4; TRBD1 might be the D (5 bases). The germline CDR1 and CDR2 sequences are MGHRA and YSYEKL. V dropped 0 bases and J dropped 8 bases, with 13 bases sitting between them. The CDR3 spans 15 residues. The CDR3 nucleotides read TGCGCCAGCAGCCAAGATGGGCAGGGTAGGGAAAAACTGTTTTTT. It translates to CASSQDGQGREKLFF.

This clonotype was counted many times. The J gene is TRBJ1-2, the V gene TRBV4-1, with 9 nucleotides matching TRBD1. Germline V CDR1 and CDR2: MGHRA, YSYEKL. There are 16 residues in the CDR3. Losses at the gene ends were 0 bases for V and 0 bases for J; bases not matched to a gene: 2. The CDR3 reads CASSQDGDRANYGYTF. The CDR3, as DNA: TGCGCCAGCAGCCAAGATGGGGACAGGGCTAACTATGGCTACACCTTC.

Only a few counts were recorded for this clonotype. The chain carries TRBV12-3 or TRBV12-4 and TRBJ2-7, with D possibly matching TRBD2 (5 bases). Trimming pared 2 bases from V and 1 base from J, leaving 9 bases between. The CDR3 contains 14 residues. The CDR3 DNA follows: TGTGCCAGCAGTTTAAGAGCGGAGTCCTACGAGCAGTACTTC. The encoded protein is CASSLRAESYEQYF.

The rearrangement joins TRBV7-9 to TRBJ1-3, with D possibly being TRBD1 (5 bases). Germline CDR1 is SEHNR and CDR2 is FQNEAQ (reference sequence). V lost 6 bases, J lost 0 bases, and 6 bases lay in between. There are 13 residues in the CDR3. The CDR3 reads CASRDTSGNTIYF. DNA for the CDR3: TGTGCCAGCAGGGACACCTCTGGAAACACCATATATTTT.

V and J are TRBV12-3 or TRBV12-4 and TRBJ1-4, with D tentatively TRBD1 (5 bases). The CDR3 contains 14 residues. Trimming pared 8 bases from V and 4 bases from J, leaving 14 bases between. CDR3 in DNA: TGTGCCAGCGGACACGGAGCAAATAATGAAAAACTGTTTTTT. Translated, it gives CASGHGANNEKLFF.

The table lists this clonotype with a few counts. The rearrangement joins TRBV4-3 to TRBJ2-7, with D hard to call. Germline V gives CDR1 LGHNA, CDR2 YSLEER. The V and J ends lost 1 base and 3 bases respectively, with 10 bases between them. This CDR3 spans 14 amino acids. In nucleotides, the CDR3 is TGCGCCAGCAGCCAAGCCGTAAGAGGCTACGAGCAGTACTTC. The encoded protein is CASSQAVRGYEQYF.

Ten or more counts support this clonotype. V gene TRBV7-2 combines with J gene TRBJ1-4; D call uncertain. The V gene lost 0 bases and the J gene lost 8 bases, with 4 bases spanning the gap. This CDR3 is 12 amino acids long. Germline CDR1 reads SGHTA; CDR2 reads FQGNSA. The CDR3 spells CASSLASEKLFF. The CDR3, as DNA: TGTGCCAGCAGCTTAGCCTCCGAAAAACTGTTTTTT.

The chain is built from TRBV20-1 and TRBJ2-5; D gene uncertain. The length of the CDR3 is 15 residues. Germline loops: CDR1 DFQATT, CDR2 SNEGSKA (reference sequence). Trimming stripped 0 bases from V and 1 base from J, with 12 bases between. As DNA, the CDR3 is TGCAGTGCTAGAGATCTAAGTCAGGCCCAAGAGACCCAGTACTTC. This gives the protein CSARDLSQAQETQYF.

This chain joins TRBV12-3 or TRBV12-4 and TRBJ1-1, with 9 bases fitting TRBD1. The V and J ends lost 6 bases and 1 base, in that order; junction bases with no gene match: 3. There are 14 residues in the CDR3. As DNA, the CDR3 is TGTGCCAGCAGCAGGGACAGGGAGAACACTGAAGCTTTCTTT. It is translated as CASSRDRENTEAFF.

The rearrangement joins TRBV20-1 to TRBJ2-1; TRBD2 might be the D (6 bases). The CDR3 length is 17 residues. CDR1 is DFQATT, CDR2 SNEGSKA, per germline (reference sequence). V shed 3 bases and J shed 5 bases, with 23 bases lying between them. CDR3 sequence: CSASTLYGGSWNNEQFF. CDR3 coding DNA: TGCAGTGCTAGTACTCTGTATGGAGGGTCTTGGAACAATGAGCAGTTCTTC.

This rearrangement joins TRBV7-9 to TRBJ2-1; 7 bases fit TRBD2. The V gene end was trimmed by 0 bases and the J gene end by 8 bases; junction bases not matched to a gene: 10. CDR1 and CDR2 (germline): SEHNR, FQNEAQ (reference sequence). This CDR3 contains 16 residues. Here the CDR3 DNA reads TGTGCCAGCAGCTTAGCTTATACGTCTGGACTAGATGAGCAGTTCTTC. Encoded protein: CASSLAYTSGLDEQFF.

This clonotype was seen a single time. The chain recombines TRBV6-2 or TRBV6-3 with TRBJ2-1, with 7 nucleotides matching TRBD1. The CDR3 covers 15 residues. Germline-derived CDR1 and CDR2 are MNHEY and SVGEGT. Trimming cost V 7 bases and J 1 base; bases outside gene matches: 7. CDR3 sequence (DNA): TGTGCCAGCAACCCGAACAGGGGTTCCTACAATGAGCAGTTCTTC. This gives the protein CASNPNRGSYNEQFF.

At least ten counts were recorded for this clonotype. This sequence joins TRBV5-1 and TRBJ1-4; TRBD1 is a possible D gene (6 bases). The CDR3 sequence is 14 residues long. Germline CDR1 is SGHRS and CDR2 is YFSETQ. V was shortened by 5 bases and J by 7 bases, with 15 bases between the two germline ends. CDR3 sequence reads: CASRAGTTGEKLFF. The CDR3 bases are TGCGCCAGCAGAGCCGGGACAACGGGTGAAAAACTGTTTTTT.

The V call is TRBV15, the J call TRBJ2-7; D gene unclear. CDR1 is LNHNV and CDR2 is YYDKDF in the germline V gene (reference sequence). Deletions cut 5 bases from V and 6 bases from J, with 17 bases between. CDR3 length: 14 residues. CDR3 sequence (DNA): TGTGCCACCAGCCCGCGGACGGTCCTGGGCGAGCAGTACTTC. Translated, it gives CATSPRTVLGEQYF.

This clonotype came up a few times. The chain is built from TRBV7-9 and TRBJ2-5, with D uncertain. CDR1 and CDR2 from the germline V gene are SEHNR and FQNEAQ (reference sequence). The CDR3 runs to 13 residues. Trimming left V 5 bases short and J 5 bases short, with 12 bases between. CDR3 DNA sequence: TGTGCCAGCAGCCCAGGCTCATGGGAGACCCAGTACTTC. Its translation is CASSPGSWETQYF.